These 25 T cell receptor beta chains originate from one sample sequenced in a study of human T cells and chemical hapten exposure. MiXCR, applied by TCRdb to the RACE reads, yields one record per CDR3 protein. The sample consists of around 85,000 distinct CDR3 sequences, roughly 13% of them appearing once. Specified time point: patch test 3, about 24 weeks after DPC sensitization. Treatment noted: therapeutic diphenylcyclopropenone sensitization with weekly scalp DPC. The sample consisted of whole blood, taken in connection with sensitization to the hapten diphenylcyclopropenone (DPC). The source is a woman in her 50s with alopecia areata. Some clones in this sample may be carry-over from other donors' samples.

V and J are TRBV29-1 and TRBJ1-1; D ambiguous. V was shortened by 7 bases and J by 0 bases, with 9 bases between the two germline ends. Germline V CDR1 and CDR2: SQVTM, ANQGSEA. The CDR3 is 12 residues long. In nucleotides, the CDR3 is TGCAGCGCTGGGGTTATGAACACTGAAGCTTTCTTT. As protein: CSAGVMNTEAFF.

The chain employs TRBV29-1 and TRBJ2-3; D not resolved. The CDR3 runs to 11 residues. Trimming cost V 7 bases and J 3 bases, with 8 bases left between them. CDR1 SQVTM and CDR2 ANQGSEA come from the germline V gene. CDR3 in amino acids: CSGVVTDTQYF. In nucleotides, the CDR3 is TGCAGCGGCGTCGTTACAGATACGCAGTATTTT.

This clonotype has more than one count but fewer than ten. The chain couples TRBV11-2 to TRBJ1-4, with TRBD1 as a possible D gene (6 bases). This CDR3 comprises 16 residues. V was pared by 5 bases and J by 8 bases, with 21 bases between. Germline V lookup: CDR1 SGHAT, CDR2 FQNNGV. In DNA form, the CDR3 reads TGTGCCAGCAGCCGGAGTAGGGGGGCTATGAGAGAAAAACTGTTTTTT. The encoded protein is CASSRSRGAMREKLFF.

This clonotype was found a few times. The chain employs TRBV5-6 and TRBJ1-5; D gene uncertain. Looked up from germline, CDR1 is SGHDT and CDR2 is YYEEEE. The CDR3 is made up of 15 amino acids. Trimming cost V 0 bases and J 3 bases, with 10 bases left between them. The CDR3, as DNA: TGTGCCAGCAGCTTGGGTCAGCAGCCCAATCAGCCCCAGCATTTT. This translates into CASSLGQQPNQPQHF.

This clonotype has ten or more counts. J is TRBJ2-1 and V is TRBV29-1; TRBD1 aligns across 8 bases. Looked up from germline, CDR1 is SQVTM and CDR2 is ANQGSEA. This CDR3 contains 14 residues. The junction had 10 bases not matched to a gene; V was cut back by 5 bases and J by 7 bases. The CDR3, as DNA: TGCAGCGTTTGGAGGACAGGGAAATGGAATGAGCAGTTCTTC. Translated: CSVWRTGKWNEQFF.

Ten or more counts support this clonotype. The chain uses TRBV6-5 and TRBJ1-4, with D hard to call. Trimming left V 5 bases short and J 0 bases short, with 13 bases between. CDR1 is MNHEY, CDR2 SVGAGI, per germline. This CDR3 contains 16 residues. The CDR3 nucleotides read TGTGCCAGCAGTCAATACAGAGACCCAACTAATGAAAAACTGTTTTTT. As protein: CASSQYRDPTNEKLFF.

The chain uses TRBV7-8 and TRBJ1-3; D gene ambiguous. The CDR3 has 15 residues. Germline V CDR1 and CDR2: SGHVS, FQNEAQ. Trimming pared 1 base from V and 0 bases from J, leaving 7 bases between. As DNA, the CDR3 is TGTGCCAGCAGCTTAGAGGCCAGCTCTGGAAACACCATATATTTT. Amino acids: CASSLEASSGNTIYF.

The V and J genes are TRBV9 and TRBJ1-6; D gene uncertain. The CDR3 sequence is 16 residues long. Per germline, CDR1 SGDLS and CDR2 YYNGEE. V lost 4 bases to trimming and J lost 0 bases, with 11 bases between them. The CDR3 bases are TGTGCCAGCAGCCCCTTACAGAGCTCCTATAATTCACCCCTCCACTTT. Translating gives CASSPLQSSYNSPLHF.

The genes are TRBV18 and TRBJ2-3, with 11 positions matching TRBD2. Germline-derived CDR1 and CDR2 are KGHSH and LQKENI. The V and J ends lost 3 bases and 2 bases, in that order; junction bases with no gene match: 4. The CDR3 totals 16 residues. DNA of the CDR3: TGTGCCAGCTCACCTCTAGCGGGAGGACCCACAGATACGCAGTATTTT. This encodes CASSPLAGGPTDTQYF.

This clonotype was observed a few times. The chain uses TRBV18 and TRBJ1-1; no reliable D call. CDR1 is KGHSH and CDR2 is LQKENI in the germline V gene. Trimming stripped 3 bases from V and 8 bases from J, with 10 bases between. The CDR3 spans 12 residues. The chain's CDR3 is CASSPGLTEAFF. The DNA of the CDR3 is TGTGCCAGCTCACCGGGATTAACGGAAGCTTTCTTT.

This clonotype occurred a few times. The V and J genes are TRBV6-5 and TRBJ2-5, with D perhaps TRBD1 (5 bases). Germline values: CDR1 MNHEY, CDR2 SVGAGI. Trimming took off 4 bases at V and 3 bases at J, with 21 bases between the two ends. The CDR3 is 17 amino acids. CDR3 DNA sequence: TGTGCCAGCAGTTCCAAAACAAGGGGCGACGTCAAAGAGACCCAGTACTTC. Its translation is CASSSKTRGDVKETQYF.

This chain joins TRBV27 and TRBJ1-2, with D tentatively TRBD1 (5 bases). Germline-derived CDR1 and CDR2 are MNHEY and SMNVEV (reference sequence). There are 14 residues in the CDR3. Trimming removed 6 bases from V and 4 bases from J, with 15 bases in between. CDR3 nucleotides: TGTGCCAGCAGCACAAATGCGGGGGTCTATGGCTACACCTTC. It encodes CASSTNAGVYGYTF.

This clonotype was seen many times. V is TRBV10-2 and J is TRBJ2-1, with 9 positions matching TRBD2. CDR3 size: 16 residues. Germline loops: CDR1 WSHSY, CDR2 SAAADI. Losses at the gene ends were 0 bases for V and 6 bases for J; bases not matched to a gene: 6. CDR3 nucleotides: TGCGCCAGCAGTGAGTCTTGGCTAGCGGGAAGCAATGAGCAGTTCTTC. Protein sequence: CASSESWLAGSNEQFF.

This clonotype was detected ten times or more. The DNA for the CDR3 is TGTGCCAGCAACCTTCAACCTAACACTGAAGCTTTCTTT. This gives the protein CASNLQPNTEAFF. The rearrangement uses TRBV2 and TRBJ1-1; D remains unclear. Germline CDR1 reads SNHLY; CDR2 reads FYNNEI. V was shortened by 7 bases and J by 2 bases, with 11 bases between the two germline ends. The CDR3 has 13 residues.

This clonotype was seen many times. The CDR3 region is CASSPPLGTGELFF. The CDR3, as DNA: TGTGCCAGCAGTCCACCACTCGGGACCGGGGAGCTGTTTTTT. This chain joins TRBV6-6 and TRBJ2-2, with no clear D. V was pared by 5 bases and J by 5 bases, with 12 bases between. The V gene's germline CDR1 is MNHNY and CDR2 SVGAGI (reference sequence). The CDR3 has 14 amino acids.

This clonotype was counted many times. The chain uses TRBV20-1 and TRBJ2-1; 7 positions agree with TRBD2. Germline V lookup: CDR1 DFQATT, CDR2 SNEGSKA (reference sequence). CDR3 length: 15 amino acids. The trim removed 6 bases at V and 5 bases at J, leaving 13 bases unmatched. The CDR3 protein is CSATQSGRRNNEQFF. As DNA, the CDR3 is TGCAGTGCCACACAGTCCGGGAGGAGGAACAATGAGCAGTTCTTC.

Many counts were recorded for this clonotype. The rearrangement uses TRBV12-3 or TRBV12-4 and TRBJ2-3, with TRBD1 matching 7 bases. V lost 5 bases and J lost 1; bases outside the gene matches: 9. This CDR3 has 16 residues. The CDR3 nucleotides read TGTGCCAGCAGTCCTCGGGGACAGCTTCGCACAGATACGCAGTATTTT. Translating gives CASSPRGQLRTDTQYF.

This clonotype came up a few times. CDR3 nucleotide sequence: TGTGCCAGCAGCTCACGACAGTGGACTGAAGCTTTCTTT. Translating gives CASSSRQWTEAFF. This sequence joins TRBV7-2 and TRBJ1-1; maybe TRBD1 (5 bases). This CDR3 is built from 13 residues. Germline V gene data show CDR1 as SGHTA and CDR2 as FQGNSA. The germline V and J ends were trimmed by 4 bases and 5 bases, with 11 bases remaining between them.

This clonotype was observed a handful of times. This rearrangement joins TRBV6-1 to TRBJ2-5; D perhaps matches TRBD1 (5 bases). V shed 7 bases and J shed 1 base, with 19 bases lying between them. The CDR3 is 16 amino acids. Germline assignment: CDR1 MNHNS and CDR2 SASEGT. In DNA, the CDR3 is TGTGCCAGCAAACCGAGACAGCTTTTTTCCCAAGAGACCCAGTACTTC. Protein: CASKPRQLFSQETQYF.

V usage is TRBV29-1 and J usage is TRBJ2-3; 9 bases match TRBD2. V shed 7 bases and J 6 bases; nucleotides not matched to a gene: 5. Germline CDR1 SQVTM, CDR2 ANQGSEA. This CDR3 is 12 amino acids long. In nucleotides, the CDR3 is TGCAGCGGCGGGACTAGCTTCGATACGCAGTATTTT. This codes for CSGGTSFDTQYF.

This clonotype appeared many times. The J gene is TRBJ2-7, the V gene TRBV7-2, with 8 bases matching TRBD1. This CDR3 is built from 15 residues. The J segment lost 6 bases and the V segment lost 4 bases, leaving 11 bases of the junction unmatched. Per germline, CDR1 SGHTA and CDR2 FQGNSA. DNA for the CDR3: TGTGCCAGCAGCTCGCAGGGGGCCGGAGGGTTCGAGCAGTACTTC. Translated: CASSSQGAGGFEQYF.

This clonotype showed up just a few times. V usage is TRBV3-1 and J usage is TRBJ2-5, with 10 bases identical to TRBD2. This CDR3 is 15 amino acids long. Trimming cost V 3 bases and J 5 bases; bases outside gene matches: 6. Germline V gene lookup returns CDR1 LGHDT and CDR2 YNNKEL (reference sequence). The CDR3 sequence is CASSHSSGSLETQYF. The CDR3 nucleotides are TGTGCCAGCAGCCATTCTAGCGGGAGTTTGGAGACCCAGTACTTC.

This clonotype has a handful of counts. The chain recombines TRBV19 with TRBJ2-5; D might be TRBD2 (5 bases). Between the trimmed V and J ends, which lost 3 bases and 2 bases, there was a span of 10 bases. Germline V lookup: CDR1 LNHDA, CDR2 SQIVND (reference sequence). The CDR3 contains 14 residues. As DNA, the CDR3 is TGTGCCAGTAGTATGACTTGGAGGCAAGAGACCCAGTACTTC. It codes for CASSMTWRQETQYF.

This clonotype was seen a few times. The chain employs TRBV4-2 and TRBJ1-6; D call uncertain. The V end lost 0 bases, the J end lost 8 bases, and 8 bases lay between the germline ends. From germline, CDR1 is LGHNA and CDR2 YNFKEQ. The CDR3 consists of 14 residues. CDR3 in amino acids: CASSQDAGDSPLHF. CDR3 coding DNA: TGTGCCAGCAGCCAAGATGCCGGAGATTCACCCCTCCACTTT.

The gene calls are TRBV2 and TRBJ2-7; D unresolved. Trimming left V 1 base short and J 11 bases short, with 0 bases between. This CDR3 is built from 8 residues. Germline V gene lookup returns CDR1 SNHLY and CDR2 FYNNEI. CDR3 sequence reads: CASSEEYF. The CDR3 DNA reads TGTGCCAGCAGTGAAGAGTACTTC.